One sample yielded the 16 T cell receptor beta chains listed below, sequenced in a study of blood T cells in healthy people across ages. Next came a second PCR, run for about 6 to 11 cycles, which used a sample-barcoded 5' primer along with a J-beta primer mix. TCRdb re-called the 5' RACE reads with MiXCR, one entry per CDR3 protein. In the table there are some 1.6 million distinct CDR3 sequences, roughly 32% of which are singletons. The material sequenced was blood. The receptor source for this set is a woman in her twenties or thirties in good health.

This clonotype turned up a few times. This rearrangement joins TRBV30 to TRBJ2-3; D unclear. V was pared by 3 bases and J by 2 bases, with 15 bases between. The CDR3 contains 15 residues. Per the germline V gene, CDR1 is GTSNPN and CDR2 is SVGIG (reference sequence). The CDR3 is CAWSAGPRITDTQYF. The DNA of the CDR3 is TGTGCCTGGAGCGCCGGGCCTAGGATCACAGATACGCAGTATTTT.

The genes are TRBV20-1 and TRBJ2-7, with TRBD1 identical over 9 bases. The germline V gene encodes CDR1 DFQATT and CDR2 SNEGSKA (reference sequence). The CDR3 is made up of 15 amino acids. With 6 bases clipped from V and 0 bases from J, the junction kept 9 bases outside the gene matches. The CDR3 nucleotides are TGCAGTGCAACCTTACAGGGGGCGCTCTCCTACGAGCAGTACTTC. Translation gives CSATLQGALSYEQYF.

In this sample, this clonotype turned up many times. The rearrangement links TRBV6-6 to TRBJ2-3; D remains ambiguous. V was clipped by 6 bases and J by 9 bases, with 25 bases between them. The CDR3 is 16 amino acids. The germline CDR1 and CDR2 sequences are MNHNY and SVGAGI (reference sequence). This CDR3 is CASSRRLDESKATQYF. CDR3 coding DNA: TGTGCCAGCAGCCGCCGCTTGGACGAGAGCAAGGCCACGCAGTATTTT.

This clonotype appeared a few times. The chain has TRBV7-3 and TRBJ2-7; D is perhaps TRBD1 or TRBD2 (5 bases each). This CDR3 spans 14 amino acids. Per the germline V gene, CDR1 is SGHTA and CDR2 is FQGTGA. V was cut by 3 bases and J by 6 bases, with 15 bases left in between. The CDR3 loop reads CASSLMGDRSEQYF. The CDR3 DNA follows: TGTGCCAGCAGCTTGATGGGGGATCGATCCGAGCAGTACTTC. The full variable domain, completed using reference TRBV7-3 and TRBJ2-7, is GAGVSQTPSNKVTEKGKYVELRCDPISGHTALYWYRQSLGQGPEFLIYFQGTGAADDSGLPNDRFFAVRPEGSVSTLKIQRTERGDSAVYLCASSLMGDRSEQYFGPGTRLTVT.

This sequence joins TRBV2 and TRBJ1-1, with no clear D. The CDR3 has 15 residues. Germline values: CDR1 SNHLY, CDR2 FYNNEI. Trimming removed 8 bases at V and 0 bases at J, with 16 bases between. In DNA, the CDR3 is TGTGCCAGCCACGGCCGGGCCTTCATGAACACTGAAGCTTTCTTT. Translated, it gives CASHGRAFMNTEAFF.

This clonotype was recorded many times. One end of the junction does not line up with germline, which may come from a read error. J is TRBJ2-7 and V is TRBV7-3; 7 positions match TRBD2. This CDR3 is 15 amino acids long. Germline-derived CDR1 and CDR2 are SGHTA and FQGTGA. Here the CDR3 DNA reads TGCGCCAGCAGCCCAACGCGGGGGAGCTCCTACGAGCAGTACTTC. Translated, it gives CASSPTRGSSYEQYF.

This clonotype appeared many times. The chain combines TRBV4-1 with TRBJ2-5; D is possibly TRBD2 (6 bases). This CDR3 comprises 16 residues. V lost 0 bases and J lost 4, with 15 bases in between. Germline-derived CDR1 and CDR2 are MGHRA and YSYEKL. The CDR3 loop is CASSQDLTSSGETQYF. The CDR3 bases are TGCGCCAGCAGCCAAGATCTTACTAGCTCTGGAGAGACCCAGTACTTC.

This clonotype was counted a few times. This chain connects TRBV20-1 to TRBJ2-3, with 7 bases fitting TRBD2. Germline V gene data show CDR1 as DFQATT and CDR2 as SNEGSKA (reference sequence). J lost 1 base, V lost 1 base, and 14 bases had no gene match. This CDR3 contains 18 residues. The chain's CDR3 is CSARGAPGTNLGTDTQYF. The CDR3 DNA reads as TGCAGTGCTAGAGGGGCCCCCGGGACTAACCTCGGCACAGATACGCAGTATTTT.

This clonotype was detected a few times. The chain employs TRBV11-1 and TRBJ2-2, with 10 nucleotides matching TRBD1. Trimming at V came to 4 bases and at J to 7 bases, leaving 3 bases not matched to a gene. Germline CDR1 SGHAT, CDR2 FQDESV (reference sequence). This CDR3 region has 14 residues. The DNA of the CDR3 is TGTGCCAGCAGCTGGGACAGGGGTGTCGGGGAGCTGTTTTTT. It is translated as CASSWDRGVGELFF.

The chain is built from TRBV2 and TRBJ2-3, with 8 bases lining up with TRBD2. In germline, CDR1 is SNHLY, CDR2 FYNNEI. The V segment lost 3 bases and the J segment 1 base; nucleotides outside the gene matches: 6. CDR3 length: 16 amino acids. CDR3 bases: TGTGCCAGCAGTGATCCAGCGGGAGTGGGCACAGATACGCAGTATTTT. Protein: CASSDPAGVGTDTQYF.

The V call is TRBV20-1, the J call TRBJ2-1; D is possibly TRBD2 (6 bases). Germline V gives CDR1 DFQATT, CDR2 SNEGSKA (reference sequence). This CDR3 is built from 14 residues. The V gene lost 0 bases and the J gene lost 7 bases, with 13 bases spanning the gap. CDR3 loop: CSARDLGSANEQFF. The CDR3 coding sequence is TGCAGTGCTAGAGATCTCGGGAGTGCGAATGAGCAGTTCTTC.

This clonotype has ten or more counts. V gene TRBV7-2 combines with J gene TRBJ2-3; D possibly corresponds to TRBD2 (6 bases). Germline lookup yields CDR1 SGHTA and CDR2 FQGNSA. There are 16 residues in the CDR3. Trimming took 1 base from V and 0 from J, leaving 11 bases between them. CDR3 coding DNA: TGTGCCAGCAGCTTAGGCGGTAGCGGAAGCACAGATACGCAGTATTTT. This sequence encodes CASSLGGSGSTDTQYF.

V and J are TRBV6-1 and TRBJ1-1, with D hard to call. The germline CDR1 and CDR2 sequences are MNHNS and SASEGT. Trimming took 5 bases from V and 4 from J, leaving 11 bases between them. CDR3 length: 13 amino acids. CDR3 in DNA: TGTGCCAGCAGTAAGGCAGGAATCACTGAAGCTTTCTTT. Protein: CASSKAGITEAFF.

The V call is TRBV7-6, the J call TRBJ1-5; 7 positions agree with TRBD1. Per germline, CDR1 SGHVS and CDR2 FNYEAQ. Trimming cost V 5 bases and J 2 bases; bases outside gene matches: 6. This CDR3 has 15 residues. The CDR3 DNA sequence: TGTGCCAGCAGCCCAGACAGGGCTGGCAATCAGCCCCAGCATTTT. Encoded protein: CASSPDRAGNQPQHF.

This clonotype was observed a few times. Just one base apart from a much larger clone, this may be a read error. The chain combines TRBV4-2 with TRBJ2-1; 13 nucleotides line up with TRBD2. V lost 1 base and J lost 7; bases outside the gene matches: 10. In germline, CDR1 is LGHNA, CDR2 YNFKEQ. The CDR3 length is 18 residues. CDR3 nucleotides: TGTGCCAGCAGCCAAGGAGTGGGACTAGCGGGACCTAAAAATGAGCAGTTCTTC. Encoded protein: CASSQGVGLAGPKNEQFF.

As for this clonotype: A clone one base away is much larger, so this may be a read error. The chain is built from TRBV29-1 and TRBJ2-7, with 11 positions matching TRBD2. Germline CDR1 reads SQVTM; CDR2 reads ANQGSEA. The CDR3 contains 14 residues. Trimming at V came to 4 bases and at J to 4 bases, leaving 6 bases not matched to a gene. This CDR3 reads CSVGGASGGYEQYF. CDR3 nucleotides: TGCAGCGTTGGGGGAGCTAGCGGGGGGTACGAGCAGTACTTC.